This is a list of T cell receptor beta chains from one sample in a study of lymphopenia after photon versus proton radiotherapy. Libraries were prepared by immunoSEQ multiplex PCR; TCRdb keeps only in-frame clonotypes and omits some of them. Of approximately 17,000 clones in the sample, 90% to 95% were seen once. The specimen comprised peripheral blood, sampled from a patient treated with photon-based radiotherapy. The origin of the receptors is a man aged 55 to 69 with pancreatic cancer. CDR3s include the opening cysteine and the closing phenylalanine or tryptophan. The order of the fields is D gene, CDR3 length, V gene, J gene, clone size, CDR3 DNA, CDR3 protein. The D gene is left open where the match is weak. Expanded clones get a size class; other rows say once, few or many, or leave the size out.

D: -; length: 17; V: TRBV7-2; J: TRBJ2-2; size: -; DNA: TGTGCCAGCAGCTTAGCGTCACCGACGATGAAAACCGGGGAGCTGTTTTTT; CDR3: CASSLASPTMKTGELFF
D: -; length: 13; V: TRBV12-2; J: TRBJ2-1; size: once; DNA: TGTGCAAGTCGTCTAGGGGACTACAATGAGCAGTTCTTC; CDR3: CASRLGDYNEQFF
D: TRBD2; length: 15; V: TRBV7-3; J: TRBJ2-3; size: -; DNA: TGTGCCAGCAGCTTAGGGACTAGTCGCACAGATACGCAGTATTTT; CDR3: CASSLGTSRTDTQYF
D: TRBD2; length: 16; V: TRBV9; J: TRBJ2-3; size: -; DNA: TGTGCCAGCAGCGTAGGTGGGGCGGGGGGGACAGATACGCAGTATTTT; CDR3: CASSVGGAGGTDTQYF
D: -; length: 15; V: TRBV5-8; J: TRBJ2-5; size: -; DNA: TGTGCCAGCAGCTTCCTGGGGGCCCCCTCCGGGACCCAGTACTTC; CDR3: CASSFLGAPSGTQYF
D: -; length: 13; V: TRBV27; J: TRBJ1-1; size: -; DNA: TGTGCCAGCAGTTTCCGTCTGAACACTGAAGCTTTCTTT; CDR3: CASSFRLNTEAFF
D: TRBD1; length: 15; V: TRBV2; J: TRBJ1-1; size: -; DNA: TGTGCCAGCAGGAAGAGGACAGGGGGGGTAACTGAAGCTTTCTTT; CDR3: CASRKRTGGVTEAFF
D: TRBD2; length: 14; V: TRBV14; J: TRBJ2-5; size: -; DNA: TGTGCCAGCAGCCACGGGGGGGCAGGAGAGACCCAGTACTTC; CDR3: CASSHGGAGETQYF
D: TRBD1; length: 14; V: TRBV27; J: TRBJ1-2; size: -; DNA: TGTGCCAGCAGTTCAGCCGGGACAGGGGTTGGCTACACCTTC; CDR3: CASSSAGTGVGYTF
D: TRBD2; length: 15; V: TRBV30; J: TRBJ2-1; size: -; DNA: TGTGCCTGGATTCCTCTTAGCGGGGGGTTGTATGAGCAGTTCTTC; CDR3: CAWIPLSGGLYEQFF
D: -; length: 15; V: TRBV30; J: TRBJ2-1; size: -; DNA: TGTGCCTGGAGTGTTGCTACGGGGGCTCACAATGAGCAGTTCTTC; CDR3: CAWSVATGAHNEQFF
D: -; length: 17; V: TRBV1; J: TRBJ1-6; size: -; DNA: TGCACCAGCACGACTTTTCCAGGGGGTTCGTGGAATTCACCCCTCCACTTT; CDR3: CTSTTFPGGSWNSPLHF
D: -; length: 13; V: TRBV19; J: TRBJ1-2; size: -; DNA: TGTGCCAGTAGGGACCTTGGGGACTATGGCTACACCTTC; CDR3: CASRDLGDYGYTF
D: -; length: 13; V: TRBV30; J: TRBJ1-2; size: -; DNA: TGTGCCTGGAGTTTTGTGGAGTCCTATGGCTACACCTTC; CDR3: CAWSFVESYGYTF
D: -; length: 14; V: TRBV5-4; J: TRBJ2-7; size: -; DNA: TGTGCCAGCAGCCACACTAGAGATTCCTACGAGCAGTACTTC; CDR3: CASSHTRDSYEQYF
D: TRBD1; length: 14; V: TRBV6-5; J: TRBJ1-4; size: -; DNA: TGTGCCAGCAGCAGGGACAGGGGGAACGAAAAACTGTTTTTT; CDR3: CASSRDRGNEKLFF
D: -; length: 19; V: TRBV27; J: TRBJ2-7; size: -; DNA: TGTGCCAGCAGTCCGGCGGGGTGGTTCGTTCCTCGGACTAAGTACGAGCAGTACTTC; CDR3: CASSPAGWFVPRTKYEQYF
D: TRBD1; length: 14; V: TRBV5-1; J: TRBJ2-7; size: -; DNA: TGCGCCAGCAGCCCGACAGGGGACTCCTACGAGCAGTACTTC; CDR3: CASSPTGDSYEQYF
D: TRBD1; length: 15; V: TRBV4-2; J: TRBJ2-5; size: -; DNA: TGTGCCAGCAGCGTCGGGACAGACAACCAAGAGACCCAGTACTTC; CDR3: CASSVGTDNQETQYF
D: TRBD1; length: 14; V: TRBV15; J: TRBJ1-5; size: -; DNA: TGTGCCACCAGCAGGGGACAGGGTAATCAGCCCCAGCATTTT; CDR3: CATSRGQGNQPQHF
D: TRBD2; length: 17; V: TRBV18; J: TRBJ2-3; size: -; DNA: TGTGCCAGCTCACCACCGCGGCTAGCGGGAAAGTCAGATACGCAGTATTTT; CDR3: CASSPPRLAGKSDTQYF
D: -; length: 17; V: TRBV4-2; J: TRBJ1-2; size: once; DNA: TGTGCCAGCAGCCAAGATTCCGTAGGGCAGGGAGTCTATGGCTACACCTTC; CDR3: CASSQDSVGQGVYGYTF
D: -; length: 14; V: TRBV29-1; J: TRBJ2-1; size: -; DNA: TGCAGCGCCGGGACTGGCGATAAGTACAATGAGCAGTTCTTC; CDR3: CSAGTGDKYNEQFF
D: -; length: 16; V: TRBV13; J: TRBJ2-2; size: -; DNA: TGTGCCAGCAGCCCCCGACGGGGACATATAGGCGGGGAGCTGTTTTTT; CDR3: CASSPRRGHIGGELFF
D: -; length: 14; V: TRBV7-7; J: TRBJ2-3; size: -; DNA: TGTGCTAGCAGCCTCCAGTTTAGGGCAGATACGCAGTATTTT; CDR3: CASSLQFRADTQYF
D: -; length: 13; V: TRBV5-1; J: TRBJ2-5; size: -; DNA: TGCGCCAGTAGCTTGGCGGCCCAAGAGACCCAGTACTTC; CDR3: CASSLAAQETQYF
D: -; length: 17; V: TRBV6-1; J: TRBJ1-4; size: -; DNA: TGTGCCAGCAGTGAAGACGTCCGGGGAATTCAGAATGAAAAACTGTTTTTT; CDR3: CASSEDVRGIQNEKLFF
D: -; length: 15; V: TRBV7-6; J: TRBJ1-2; size: -; DNA: TGTGCCAGCAGCTTAGCCCGATACATGGGGGAAGGCTACACCTTC; CDR3: CASSLARYMGEGYTF
D: -; length: 12; V: TRBV6-5; J: TRBJ1-2; size: few; DNA: TGTGCCAGCAGTTCGCAGGGGATGGGCTACACCTTC; CDR3: CASSSQGMGYTF
D: -; length: 11; V: TRBV20-1; J: TRBJ1-3; size: few; DNA: TGCAGTGCCACTCGAGGAAACACCATATATTTT; CDR3: CSATRGNTIYF
D: -; length: 15; V: TRBV18; J: TRBJ2-1; size: -; DNA: TGTGCCAGCTCACCGGGACACCAGCCGGTGAATGAGCAGTTCTTC; CDR3: CASSPGHQPVNEQFF
D: -; length: 12; V: TRBV30; J: TRBJ1-6; size: few; DNA: TGTGCCTTGGGACACGCTAATTCACCCCTCCACTTT; CDR3: CALGHANSPLHF
D: -; length: 13; V: TRBV7-2; J: TRBJ2-7; size: -; DNA: TGTGCCAGCACCCGACCGTTAGTCTACGAGCAGTACTTC; CDR3: CASTRPLVYEQYF
D: -; length: 11; V: TRBV5-1; J: TRBJ2-3; size: -; DNA: TGCGCCAGCAGCTTGCAAAATACGCAGTATTTT; CDR3: CASSLQNTQYF
D: TRBD1; length: 14; V: TRBV7-3; J: TRBJ1-2; size: -; DNA: TGTGCCAGCAGCTCCGGGACAGGGGAGTATGGCTACACCTTC; CDR3: CASSSGTGEYGYTF
D: -; length: 15; V: TRBV5-4; J: TRBJ1-6; size: -; DNA: TGTGCCAGCAACACAGACAGCTCCTATAATTCACCCCTCCACTTT; CDR3: CASNTDSSYNSPLHF
D: -; length: 14; V: TRBV6-1; J: TRBJ2-3; size: -; DNA: TGTGCCAGCAGTCCGGGGTCCCTGGCAGATACGCAGTATTTT; CDR3: CASSPGSLADTQYF
D: -; length: 13; V: TRBV2; J: TRBJ1-6; size: -; DNA: TGTGCCAGCAGTGAAGTTACAGCTTCACCCCTCCACTTT; CDR3: CASSEVTASPLHF
D: TRBD2; length: 15; V: TRBV9; J: TRBJ2-7; size: once; DNA: TGTGCCAGCAGCGTAGGGCGGGGGGGAAACTACGAGCAGTACTTC; CDR3: CASSVGRGGNYEQYF
D: TRBD1; length: 15; V: TRBV6-5; J: TRBJ1-2; size: -; DNA: TGTGCCAGCAGCCCGAGGAACCTGGGACAGTATGGCTACACCTTC; CDR3: CASSPRNLGQYGYTF
D: TRBD1; length: 15; V: TRBV19; J: TRBJ1-5; size: -; DNA: TGTGCCAGTAGTCCCCAGGGGGCCCAGTTTCAGCCCCAGCATTTT; CDR3: CASSPQGAQFQPQHF
D: TRBD2; length: 15; V: TRBV2; J: TRBJ2-3; size: -; DNA: TGTGCCAGCAGTGAAGCGGGGGGGAACACAGATACGCAGTATTTT; CDR3: CASSEAGGNTDTQYF
D: -; length: 13; V: TRBV5-4; J: TRBJ2-7; size: -; DNA: TGTGCCAGCAGCTCGGGGAGCTCCTACGAGCAGTACTTC; CDR3: CASSSGSSYEQYF
D: -; length: 14; V: TRBV7-2; J: TRBJ2-7; size: -; DNA: TGTGCCAGCAGCTTAGGGATAGGGGTCGACGAGCAGTACTTC; CDR3: CASSLGIGVDEQYF
D: -; length: 14; V: TRBV5-6; J: TRBJ2-1; size: -; DNA: TGTGCCAGCAGCTTGGGGGCAGGACGGAATGAGCAGTTCTTC; CDR3: CASSLGAGRNEQFF
D: TRBD1; length: 13; V: TRBV7-9; J: TRBJ1-2; size: -; DNA: TGTGCCAGCAGCGCGACAGGGGATTATGGCTACACCTTC; CDR3: CASSATGDYGYTF
D: -; length: 13; V: TRBV7-3; J: TRBJ2-7; size: -; DNA: TGTGCCAGCAGCTTACGGTCCTACAGCGAGCAGTACTTC; CDR3: CASSLRSYSEQYF
D: -; length: 17; V: TRBV5-1; J: TRBJ2-6; size: -; DNA: TGCGCCAGCAGCTTGGCCCCAGTCGGGGCTGGGGCCAACGTCCTGACTTTC; CDR3: CASSLAPVGAGANVLTF
D: -; length: 16; V: TRBV7-9; J: TRBJ1-1; size: -; DNA: TGTGCCAGCAGCCCAATGGTTCGCAGAGAGAACACTGAAGCTTTCTTT; CDR3: CASSPMVRRENTEAFF
D: -; length: 14; V: TRBV5-4; J: TRBJ1-4; size: -; DNA: TGTGCCAGCAGCTTGGGGCAATCTAATGAAAAACTGTTTTTT; CDR3: CASSLGQSNEKLFF
D: TRBD1; length: 14; V: TRBV7-3; J: TRBJ2-1; size: -; DNA: TGTGCCAGCAGCTTAGGGGGACAGCTCAATGAGCAGTTCTTC; CDR3: CASSLGGQLNEQFF
D: -; length: 14; V: TRBV9; J: TRBJ2-7; size: -; DNA: TGTGCCAGCAGCGCTACAGGGAACTCCTACGAGCAGTACTTC; CDR3: CASSATGNSYEQYF
D: -; length: 16; V: TRBV21-1; J: TRBJ1-6; size: -; DNA: TGTGCCAGCAGACACATGAGGGCGGGTTTGGATTCACCCCTCCACTTT; CDR3: CASRHMRAGLDSPLHF